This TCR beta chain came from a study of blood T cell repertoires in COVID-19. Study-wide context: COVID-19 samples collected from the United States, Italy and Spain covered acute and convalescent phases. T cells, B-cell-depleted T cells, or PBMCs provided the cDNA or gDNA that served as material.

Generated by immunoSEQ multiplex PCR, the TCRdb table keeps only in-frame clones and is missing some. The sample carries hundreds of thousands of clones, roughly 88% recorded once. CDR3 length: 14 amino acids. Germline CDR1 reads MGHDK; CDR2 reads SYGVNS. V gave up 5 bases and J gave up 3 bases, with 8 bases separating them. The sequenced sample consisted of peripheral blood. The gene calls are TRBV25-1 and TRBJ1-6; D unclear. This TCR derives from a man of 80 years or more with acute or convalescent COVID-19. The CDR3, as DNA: TGTGCCAGCAGTTTCGGAGGCTATAATTCACCCCTCCACTTT. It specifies CASSFGGYNSPLHF.